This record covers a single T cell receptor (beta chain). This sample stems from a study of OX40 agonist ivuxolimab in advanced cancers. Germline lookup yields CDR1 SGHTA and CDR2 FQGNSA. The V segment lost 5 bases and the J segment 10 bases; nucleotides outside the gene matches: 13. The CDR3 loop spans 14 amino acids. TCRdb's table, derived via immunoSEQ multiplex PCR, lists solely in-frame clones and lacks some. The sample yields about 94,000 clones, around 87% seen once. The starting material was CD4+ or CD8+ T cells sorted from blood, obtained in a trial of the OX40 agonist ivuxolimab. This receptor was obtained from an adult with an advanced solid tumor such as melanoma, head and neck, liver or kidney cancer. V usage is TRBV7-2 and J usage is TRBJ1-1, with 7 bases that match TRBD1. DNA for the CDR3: TGTGCCAGCAGCCCGGGGGCCAGGGGGGTTAGAGCTTTCTTT. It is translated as CASSPGARGVRAFF.